A selection of T cell receptor beta chains follows, all from one sample in a study of human T cells and chemical hapten exposure. TCRdb used MiXCR to reprocess the RACE reads, holding one entry per CDR3 protein. Of 75,000 to 100,000 distinct CDR3 sequences listed, roughly 12% are singletons. Sample: whole blood, taken in connection with sensitization to the hapten diphenylcyclopropenone (DPC). Every receptor here comes from a woman in her 40s with alopecia areata. Some clones in this sample may be carry-over from other donors' samples. Both conserved end residues are trimmed from each CDR3.

v_gene	j_gene	CDR3aa
TRBV28	TRBJ2-5	ASSSLSYQETQY
TRBV4-3	TRBJ1-1	ASSQQIQGQTEAF
TRBV29-1	TRBJ1-2	SATGQYGYT
TRBV18	TRBJ2-5	ASSPQDLAETQY
TRBV3-1	TRBJ1-2	ASSQDSSQGDGYT
TRBV5-1	TRBJ2-7	ASSLAGTGYHEQY
TRBV19	TRBJ2-5	ASSGSGRAFETQY
TRBV1	TRBJ1-6	TSSRSQGENSPLH
TRBV7-9	TRBJ2-1	ASSPTLTAGEQF
TRBV6-6	TRBJ1-2	ASSYGALNYGYT
TRBV24-1	TRBJ2-7	ATSDSTGPPYEQY
TRBV6-1	TRBJ1-5	ASSEGPSGGQPQH
TRBV7-9	TRBJ2-2	ASNSLTAGELF
TRBV28	TRBJ2-1	ASSSTKYEQF
TRBV4-2	TRBJ1-6	ASSPPGQGNSPLH
TRBV6-2/TRBV6-3	TRBJ1-5	ASKRDYQPQH
TRBV9	TRBJ2-7	ASSTYRDSLSYEQY
TRBV6-2/TRBV6-3	TRBJ2-4	ASQRKGAPNIQY
TRBV29-1	TRBJ2-1	SVVRTSYNEQF
TRBV27	TRBJ2-7	ASSPLRVAGDYEQY
TRBV11-3	TRBJ2-4	ASSLDPGSTQY
TRBV27	TRBJ2-7	ASSPHQGAGEQY
TRBV11-2	TRBJ2-5	ASSFAGYQETQY
TRBV24-1	TRBJ2-2	ATSVSGVGGTGELF
TRBV3-1	TRBJ1-5	ASSQDLEPQH
TRBV6-6	TRBJ1-5	ASIQGVNQPQH
TRBV6-2/TRBV6-3	TRBJ2-1	ASSYSMRDEQF
TRBV7-6	TRBJ2-2	ASSIQGTNTGELF
TRBV6-2/TRBV6-3	TRBJ1-5	ASSYSLTDNQPQH
TRBV6-2/TRBV6-3	TRBJ2-1	ASSYSDLAREQF
TRBV5-5	TRBJ2-7	ASSLTSYEQY
TRBV7-9	TRBJ1-6	ASGSSYNSPLH
TRBV7-9	TRBJ2-7	ASSLPGQGEQY
TRBV29-1	TRBJ1-1	SVEARTGNTEAF
TRBV29-1	TRBJ2-7	SVRATSREQY
TRBV27	TRBJ2-3	ASSLSLAGGTDTQY
TRBV6-2/TRBV6-3	TRBJ2-3	ASSYVPGQGASDTQY
TRBV28	TRBJ1-4	ASSFLGEDEKLF
TRBV28	TRBJ1-2	ASSFTGYGYT
TRBV7-6	TRBJ2-7	ASSLVWGGPSYEQY
TRBV28	TRBJ2-3	ATGIPPDTQY
TRBV10-3	TRBJ1-4	AIRPQGWDEKLF
TRBV20-1	TRBJ1-4	SASEGTIREKLF
TRBV12-3/TRBV12-4	TRBJ2-2	ASTNKGPNTGELF
TRBV28	TRBJ2-1	ASSLQGSIENEQF
TRBV12-3/TRBV12-4	TRBJ1-6	ASSLVWDSPLH
TRBV2	TRBJ2-1	ASSSWGGNEQF
TRBV28	TRBJ2-5	ASSFGTGSQETQY
TRBV18	TRBJ1-2	ASSPGAHRAPSNYGYT